The entry below describes one T cell receptor (beta chain). Its antigen is not known. These data come from a study of Graves' ophthalmopathy and Graves' hyperthyroidism. About the study: The collection of peripheral blood took place at initial diagnosis, before any treatment.

A duration under 3 months, NOSPECS ≥4, CAS ≥3 and moderate-to-severe activity characterized the donors with ophthalmopathy. Exclusion criteria comprised other autoimmune diseases, uncontrolled infections, pregnancy or lactation in patients. Study observations and caveats: Detected in blood as well were most expanded thyroid clonotypes with frequency above 0.001.

Researchers took RNA transcripts and amplified TCR beta CDR3 regions from them. The authors performed first-round RT-PCR with HTBI primers and then a second-round multiplex PCR. TCRdb independently ran MiXCR on the multiplex PCR reads; one entry per CDR3 protein. The sample shows 650,000 to 900,000 distinct CDR3 sequences, 35% to 50% of them seen only once. V trimming: 4 bases; J trimming: 11 bases; junction bases outside the gene matches: 6. The CDR3 is 14 amino acids. In germline, CDR1 is WNHNN, CDR2 SYGVQD (reference sequence). This TCR derives from an adult man with Graves' ophthalmopathy. Sequenced material: peripheral blood. The chain carries TRBV10-1 and TRBJ2-5, with 14 bases matching TRBD2. The CDR3 is CASSGGTSGGLQYF. CDR3 nucleotides: TGCGCCAGCAGTGGTGGGACTAGCGGGGGTCTTCAGTACTTC.